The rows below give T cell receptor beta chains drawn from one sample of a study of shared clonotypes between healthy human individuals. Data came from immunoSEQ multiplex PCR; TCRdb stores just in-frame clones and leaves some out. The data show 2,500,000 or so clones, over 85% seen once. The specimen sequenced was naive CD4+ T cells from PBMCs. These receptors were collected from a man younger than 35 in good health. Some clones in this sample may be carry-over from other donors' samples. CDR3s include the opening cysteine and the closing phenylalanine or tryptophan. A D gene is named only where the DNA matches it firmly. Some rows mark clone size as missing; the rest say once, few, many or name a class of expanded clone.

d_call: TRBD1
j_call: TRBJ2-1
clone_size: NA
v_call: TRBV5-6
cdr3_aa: CASSPSGTGSYNEQFF
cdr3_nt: TGTGCCAGCAGCCCGTCCGGGACAGGGTCCTACAATGAGCAGTTCTTC

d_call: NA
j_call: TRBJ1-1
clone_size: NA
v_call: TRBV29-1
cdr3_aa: CSALSDGGRNTEAFF
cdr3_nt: TGCAGCGCCCTGAGCGACGGGGGTAGAAACACTGAAGCTTTCTTT

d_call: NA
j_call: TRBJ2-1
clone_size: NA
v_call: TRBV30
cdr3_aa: CAWSASLGRSYNEQFF
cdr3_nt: TGTGCCTGGAGTGCCTCTCTAGGAAGGTCCTACAATGAGCAGTTCTTC

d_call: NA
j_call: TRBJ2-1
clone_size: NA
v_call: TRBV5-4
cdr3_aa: CASSLWRSTRGYNEQFF
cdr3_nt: TGTGCCAGCAGCTTGTGGCGGTCCACAAGGGGCTACAATGAGCAGTTCTTC

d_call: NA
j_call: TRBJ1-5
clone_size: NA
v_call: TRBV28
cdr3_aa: CASSLVRAEAQPQHF
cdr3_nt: TGTGCCAGCAGCCTGGTTAGGGCCGAGGCCCAGCCCCAGCATTTT

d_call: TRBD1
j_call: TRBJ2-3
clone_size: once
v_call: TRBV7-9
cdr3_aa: CASSPSASWTGVLADTQYF
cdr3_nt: TGTGCCAGCAGCCCTAGCGCGTCGTGGACAGGGGTATTAGCAGATACGCAGTATTTT

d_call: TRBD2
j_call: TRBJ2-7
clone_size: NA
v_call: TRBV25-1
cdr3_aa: CASSDATSVNGEQYF
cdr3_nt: TGTGCCAGCAGTGATGCGACTAGCGTGAACGGCGAGCAGTACTTC

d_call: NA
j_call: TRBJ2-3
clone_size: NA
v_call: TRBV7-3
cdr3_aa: CASSLRGSDTQYF
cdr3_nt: TGTGCCAGCAGCTTACGGGGATCCGATACGCAGTATTTT

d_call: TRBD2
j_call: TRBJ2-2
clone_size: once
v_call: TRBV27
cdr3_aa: CASRLAGGPAGELFF
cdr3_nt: TGTGCCAGCAGGCTAGCGGGAGGTCCCGCCGGGGAGCTGTTTTTT

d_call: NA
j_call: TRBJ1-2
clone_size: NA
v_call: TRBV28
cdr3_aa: CASSLLSRVGGYTF
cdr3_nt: TGTGCCAGCAGTTTATTAAGCAGGGTGGGCGGCTACACCTTC

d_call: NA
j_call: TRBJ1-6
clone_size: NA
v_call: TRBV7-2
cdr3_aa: CASSLRWTASPLHF
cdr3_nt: TGTGCCAGCAGCTTAAGGTGGACAGCTTCACCCCTCCACTTT

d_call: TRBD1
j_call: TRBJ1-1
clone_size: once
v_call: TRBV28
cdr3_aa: CASSPGQGGVAFF
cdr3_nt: TGTGCCAGCAGTCCGGGACAGGGCGGCGTAGCTTTCTTT

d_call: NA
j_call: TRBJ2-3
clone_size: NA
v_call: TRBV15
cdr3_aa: CATSRVGPQRADTQYF
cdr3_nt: TGTGCCACCAGCAGAGTGGGTCCCCAGCGCGCAGATACGCAGTATTTT

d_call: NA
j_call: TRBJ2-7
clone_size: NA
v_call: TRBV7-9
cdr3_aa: CASRNRDKPYEQYF
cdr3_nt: TGTGCCAGCCGTAACCGGGACAAGCCCTACGAGCAGTACTTC

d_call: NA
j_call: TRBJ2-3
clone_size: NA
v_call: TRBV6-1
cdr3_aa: CASSEGWGMNTDTQYF
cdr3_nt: TGTGCCAGCAGTGAAGGATGGGGGATGAACACAGATACGCAGTATTTT

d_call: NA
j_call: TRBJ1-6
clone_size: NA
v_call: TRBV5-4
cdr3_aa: CASSLTGNNSPLHF
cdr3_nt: TGTGCCAGCAGCTTGACAGGGAACAATTCACCCCTCCACTTT

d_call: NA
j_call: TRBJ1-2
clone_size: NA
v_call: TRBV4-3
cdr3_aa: CASSQAAVSGYTF
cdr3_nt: TGCGCCAGCAGCCAAGCGGCAGTCAGTGGCTACACCTTC

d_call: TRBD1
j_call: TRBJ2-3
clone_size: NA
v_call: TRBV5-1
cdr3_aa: CASSPTVGQGAGNTQYF
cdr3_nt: TGCGCCAGCAGCCCCACCGTGGGACAGGGGGCAGGAAATACGCAGTATTTT

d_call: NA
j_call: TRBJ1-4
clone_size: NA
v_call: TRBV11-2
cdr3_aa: CASSLAVGRAEKLFF
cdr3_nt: TGTGCCAGCAGCTTAGCAGTGGGCAGGGCTGAAAAACTGTTTTTT

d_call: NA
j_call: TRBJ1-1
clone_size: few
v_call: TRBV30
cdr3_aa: CAWADRAEAFF
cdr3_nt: TGTGCCTGGGCGGACAGAGCTGAAGCTTTCTTT

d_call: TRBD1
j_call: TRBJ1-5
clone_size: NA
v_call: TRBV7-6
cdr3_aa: CASSPSPDRVRQPQHF
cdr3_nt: TGTGCCAGCAGCCCCAGCCCCGACAGGGTTAGGCAGCCCCAGCATTTT

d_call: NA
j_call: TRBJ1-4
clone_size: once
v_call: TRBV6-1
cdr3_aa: CASSRSYNEKLFF
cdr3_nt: TGTGCCAGCAGCCGGTCTTACAATGAAAAACTGTTTTTT

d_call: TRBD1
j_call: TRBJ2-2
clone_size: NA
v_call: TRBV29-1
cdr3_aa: CSAGTGGASGELFF
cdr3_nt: TGCAGCGCCGGGACAGGGGGCGCGTCCGGGGAGCTGTTTTTT

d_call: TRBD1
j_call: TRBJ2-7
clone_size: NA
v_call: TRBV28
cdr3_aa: CASGPGQTAYEQYF
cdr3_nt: TGTGCCAGTGGTCCGGGACAGACGGCCTACGAGCAGTACTTC

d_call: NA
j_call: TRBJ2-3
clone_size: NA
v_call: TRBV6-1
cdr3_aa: CASSVGGATSTDTQYF
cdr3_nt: TGTGCCAGCAGTGTAGGCGGGGCTACTAGCACAGATACGCAGTATTTT

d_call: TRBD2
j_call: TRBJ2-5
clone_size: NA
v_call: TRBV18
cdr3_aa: CASCRTSGRETQYF
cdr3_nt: TGTGCCAGCTGCCGGACTAGCGGAAGGGAGACCCAGTACTTC

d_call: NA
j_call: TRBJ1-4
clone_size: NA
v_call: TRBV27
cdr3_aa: CASGGQGRFEKLFF
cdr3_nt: TGTGCCAGCGGGGGCCAGGGGCGCTTTGAAAAACTGTTTTTT

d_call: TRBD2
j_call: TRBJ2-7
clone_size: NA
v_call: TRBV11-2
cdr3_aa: CASSSVSGRLYEQYF
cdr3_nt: TGTGCCAGCAGCAGCGTTAGCGGGAGGCTATACGAGCAGTACTTC

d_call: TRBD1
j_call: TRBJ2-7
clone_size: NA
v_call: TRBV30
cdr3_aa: CAWSWYRGSYEQYF
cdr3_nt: TGTGCCTGGAGTTGGTACAGGGGCTCCTACGAGCAGTACTTC

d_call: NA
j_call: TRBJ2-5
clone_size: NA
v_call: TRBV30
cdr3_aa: CAWSVLSGTERETQYF
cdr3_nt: TGTGCCTGGAGTGTACTCTCGGGCACCGAGCGGGAGACCCAGTACTTC

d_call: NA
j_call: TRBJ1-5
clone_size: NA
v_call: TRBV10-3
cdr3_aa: CAISESWGRNQPQHF
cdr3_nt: TGTGCCATCAGTGAGTCGTGGGGGAGGAATCAGCCCCAGCATTTT

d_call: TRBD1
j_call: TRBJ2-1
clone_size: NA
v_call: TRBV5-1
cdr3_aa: CASSLGTGGAYNEQFF
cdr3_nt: TGCGCCAGCAGCTTGGGTACAGGGGGCGCCTACAATGAGCAGTTCTTC

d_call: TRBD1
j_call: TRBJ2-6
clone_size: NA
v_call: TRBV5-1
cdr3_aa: CASSLALGQGQSGANVLTF
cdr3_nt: TGCGCCAGCAGCTTGGCACTAGGACAGGGACAATCTGGGGCCAACGTCCTGACTTTC

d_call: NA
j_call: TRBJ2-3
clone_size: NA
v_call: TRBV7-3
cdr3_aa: CASSLTGSRTDTQYF
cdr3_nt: TGTGCCAGCAGCTTAACCGGGAGTAGGACAGATACGCAGTATTTT

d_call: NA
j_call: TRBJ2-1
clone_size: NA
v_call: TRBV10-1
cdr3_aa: CASNKNNEQFF
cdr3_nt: TGCGCCAGCAATAAGAACAATGAGCAGTTCTTC

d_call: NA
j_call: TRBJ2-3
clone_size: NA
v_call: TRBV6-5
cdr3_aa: CASTGAGKADTQYF
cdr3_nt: TGTGCCAGCACCGGGGCGGGAAAGGCAGATACGCAGTATTTT

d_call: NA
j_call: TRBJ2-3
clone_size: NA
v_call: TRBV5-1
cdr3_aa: CASSLGPTWGSTDTQYF
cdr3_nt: TGCGCCAGCAGCTTGGGCCCGACATGGGGAAGCACAGATACGCAGTATTTT

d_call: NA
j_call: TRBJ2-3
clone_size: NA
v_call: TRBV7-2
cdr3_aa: CASSLAPKGGSTDTQYF
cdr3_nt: TGTGCCAGCAGCTTAGCCCCGAAAGGGGGAAGCACAGATACGCAGTATTTT

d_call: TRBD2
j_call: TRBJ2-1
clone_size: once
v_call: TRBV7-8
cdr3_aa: CASSGTSGSWDEQFF
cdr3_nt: TGTGCCAGCAGCGGGACTAGCGGGAGTTGGGATGAGCAGTTCTTC

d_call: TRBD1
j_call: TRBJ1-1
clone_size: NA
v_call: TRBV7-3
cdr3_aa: CASSDDRGREAFF
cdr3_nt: TGTGCCAGCAGCGACGACAGGGGGCGTGAAGCTTTCTTT

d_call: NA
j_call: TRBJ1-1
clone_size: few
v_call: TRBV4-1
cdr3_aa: CASSQGWGDTEAFF
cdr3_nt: TGCGCCAGCAGCCAAGGGTGGGGCGACACTGAAGCTTTCTTT

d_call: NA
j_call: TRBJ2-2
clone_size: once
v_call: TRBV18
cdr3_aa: CASSPRPRGNSGLGANTGELFF
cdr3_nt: TGTGCCAGCTCACCGCGACCCAGGGGCAATAGCGGGCTCGGCGCGAACACCGGGGAGCTGTTTTTT

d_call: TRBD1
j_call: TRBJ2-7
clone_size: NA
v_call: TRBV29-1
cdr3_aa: CSVGGQGLIEQYF
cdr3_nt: TGCAGCGTTGGGGGACAGGGTCTGATCGAGCAGTACTTC

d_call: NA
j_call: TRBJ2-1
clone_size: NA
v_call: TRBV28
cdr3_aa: CASSFVGGRNEQFF
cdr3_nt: TGTGCCAGCAGCTTTGTCGGGGGGCGGAATGAGCAGTTCTTC

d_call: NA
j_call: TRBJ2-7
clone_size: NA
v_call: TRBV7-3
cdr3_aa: CARSYSGGAQYEQYF
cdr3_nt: TGTGCCCGCAGCTACTCCGGCGGGGCCCAATACGAGCAGTACTTC